These 32 T cell receptor beta chains share one sample of origin, sequenced in a study of regulatory T cells in long-lasting Graves disease. Through Arm-PCR of CDR3 regions and iRepertoire HTBI primers, TCR beta libraries were built. MiXCR was run by TCRdb on the multiplex PCR reads, yielding one entry per CDR3 protein. The table shows 400,000 to 500,000 distinct CDR3 sequences, with roughly 15% occurring only once. Noted time point: newly diagnosed GD, antithyroid drugs for less than 3 months. PBMC RNA served as the TCR library source. This sample also belongs to another study, concerning T cells in Graves' hyperthyroidism and ophthalmopathy.

The specimen comprised peripheral blood mononuclear cells (PBMCs), sampled at new diagnosis, from a patient treated with antithyroid drugs. The receptor set was obtained from a woman aged 35 to 49 with Graves disease.

The chain has TRBV5-1 and TRBJ1-3, with D hard to call. V lost 3 bases to trimming and J lost 4 bases, with 8 bases between them. Germline V CDR1 and CDR2: SGHRS, YFSETQ. The length of the CDR3 is 13 residues. CDR3 region: CASSSRTGNTIYF. CDR3 DNA: TGCGCCAGCAGCTCTCGGACGGGAAACACCATATATTTT.

This clonotype was detected many times. J is TRBJ2-3 and V is TRBV6-1; 8 nucleotides line up with TRBD1. This CDR3 region has 15 residues. Germline CDR1 is MNHNS and CDR2 is SASEGT. V gave up 10 bases and J gave up 0 bases; unmatched junction bases: 9. In DNA form, the CDR3 reads TGTGCCACTATTCAGGGGGCGCGTAGCACAGATACGCAGTATTTT. Protein product: CATIQGARSTDTQYF.

This clonotype was detected ten times or more. The V gene is TRBV27, the J gene TRBJ2-7, with a weak D call TRBD1 (5 bases). CDR3 length: 13 residues. From germline, CDR1 is MNHEY and CDR2 SMNVEV (reference sequence). Trimming shortened V by 5 bases and J by 5 bases, and 13 bases separated the two germline ends. The CDR3 nucleotides read TGTGCCAGCAGTCCCCAGGGATTCCACGAGCAGTACTTC. Residues: CASSPQGFHEQYF.

In regard to this clonotype: One base away lies a much larger clone, so this may be a sequencing read error. This sequence joins TRBV6-2 or TRBV6-3 and TRBJ2-5, with D possibly being TRBD2 (5 bases). From germline, CDR1 is MNHEY and CDR2 SVGEGT. Trimming left V 3 bases short and J 7 bases short, with 9 bases between. The CDR3 is made up of 12 amino acids. The CDR3 coding sequence is TGTGCCAGCAGTTATCCCGGAGGGACCCAGTACTTC. Its translation: CASSYPGGTQYF.

This clonotype was seen many times. This sequence joins TRBV7-9 and TRBJ2-5; TRBD1 matches at 9 bases. Germline assignment: CDR1 SEHNR and CDR2 FQNEAQ (reference sequence). The CDR3 is made up of 16 amino acids. V shed 5 bases and J 4 bases; nucleotides not matched to a gene: 11. The CDR3 sequence is CASSTPRDRVGETQYF. The CDR3 DNA reads as TGTGCCAGCAGCACCCCGAGGGACAGGGTGGGAGAGACCCAGTACTTC.

This clonotype has a count of ten or more. The chain joins TRBV28 to TRBJ1-5; D unclear. This CDR3 region has 15 residues. Trimming shortened V by 6 bases and J by 0 bases, and 12 bases separated the two germline ends. Per the germline V gene, CDR1 is MDHEN and CDR2 is SYDVKM. The chain's CDR3 is CASSYGRYSNQPQHF. The CDR3 nucleotides are TGTGCCAGCAGCTACGGACGTTATAGCAATCAGCCCCAGCATTTT.

This clonotype was detected a few times. The chain links TRBV25-1 to TRBJ2-3, with 7 bases matching TRBD1. Germline CDR1 MGHDK, CDR2 SYGVNS. The CDR3 runs 15 residues. V lost 3 bases to trimming and J lost 2 bases; unmatched junction nucleotides: 5. The CDR3 loop is CASSDRTGFTDTQYF. DNA for the CDR3: TGTGCCAGCAGTGATCGGACAGGATTCACAGATACGCAGTATTTT.

This clonotype was counted a few times. The chain is built from TRBV19 and TRBJ2-7; a possible D gene is TRBD2 (6 bases). In germline, CDR1 is LNHDA, CDR2 SQIVND (reference sequence). V dropped 7 bases and J dropped 2 bases, with 18 bases sitting between them. The CDR3 consists of 15 residues. As DNA, the CDR3 is TGTGCCAGTAATAATGGGGACTCAACGCCCTACGAGCAGTACTTC. This translates into CASNNGDSTPYEQYF.

CDR3 protein: CASRPGGNEQFF. CDR3 nucleotide sequence: TGCGCCAGCAGGCCGGGAGGGAATGAGCAGTTCTTC. The chain carries TRBV5-1 and TRBJ2-1, with 8 bases aligning to TRBD2. Trimming took 5 bases from V and 7 from J; bases not matched to a gene: 2. This CDR3 is 12 amino acids long. Germline V gives CDR1 SGHRS, CDR2 YFSETQ.

This clonotype was found many times. The chain is built from TRBV2 and TRBJ2-1, with 7 bases lining up with TRBD2. The length of the CDR3 is 14 residues. Germline CDR1 SNHLY, CDR2 FYNNEI. V lost 5 bases to trimming and J lost 4 bases; unmatched junction nucleotides: 5. CDR3 amino acids: CASSPSGAYNEQFF. CDR3 bases: TGTGCCAGCAGTCCCAGCGGGGCTTACAATGAGCAGTTCTTC.

This clonotype was counted many times. The V and J genes are TRBV2 and TRBJ1-5; a possible D gene is TRBD1 (5 bases). CDR1 and CDR2 from the germline V gene are SNHLY and FYNNEI. This CDR3 comprises 17 residues. V was shortened by 0 bases and J by 2 bases, with 14 bases between the two germline ends. This CDR3 reads CASSEALGGDGNQPQHF. In DNA form, the CDR3 reads TGTGCCAGCAGTGAAGCGCTTGGGGGTGATGGCAATCAGCCCCAGCATTTT.

In its sample, this clonotype was seen many times. The CDR3 region is CASSLAASFEAFF. The CDR3 DNA reads TGTGCCAGCAGTTTAGCGGCTTCTTTTGAAGCTTTCTTT. The rearrangement uses TRBV12-3 or TRBV12-4 and TRBJ1-1; D remains unclear. V was trimmed by 0 bases and J by 7 bases, leaving 9 bases between them. This CDR3 is built from 13 residues.

The CDR3 loop reads CASSELLGAHEQYF. CDR3 DNA sequence: TGTGCCAGCAGTGAATTGCTGGGGGCCCACGAGCAGTACTTC. The chain recombines TRBV25-1 with TRBJ2-7; tentative D call: TRBD1 (6 bases). CDR3 size: 14 residues. V was trimmed by 1 base and J by 5 bases, leaving 12 bases between them. Germline V gene lookup returns CDR1 MGHDK and CDR2 SYGVNS.

This clonotype was counted many times. V usage is TRBV28 and J usage is TRBJ2-3; 7 bases align to TRBD1. Germline V CDR1 and CDR2: MDHEN, SYDVKM. V shed 2 bases and J 13 bases; nucleotides not matched to a gene: 3. There are 11 residues in the CDR3. The CDR3 nucleotides are TGTGCCAGCAGTTTAGGGCAGGGGGAGTATTTT. Translating gives CASSLGQGEYF.

This clonotype was counted at least ten times. V and J are TRBV2 and TRBJ2-6; D gene uncertain. Germline V gene lookup returns CDR1 SNHLY and CDR2 FYNNEI. The CDR3 has 14 amino acids. The V end was cut by 4 bases, the J end by 0 bases, with 4 bases between. The CDR3 DNA is TGTGCCAGCAGTGCCCCCTCTGGGGCCAACGTCCTGACTTTC. The encoded protein is CASSAPSGANVLTF.

The chain uses TRBV12-5 and TRBJ2-7; 10 positions match TRBD1. This CDR3 region has 14 residues. Losses at the gene ends were 6 bases for V and 2 bases for J; bases not matched to a gene: 4. Germline-derived CDR1 and CDR2 are LGHNT and FRNRAP. CDR3 region: CASGPGTGAYEQYF. The CDR3 bases are TGTGCTAGTGGCCCCGGGACAGGGGCCTACGAGCAGTACTTC.

This clonotype was detected ten times or more. This sequence joins TRBV2 and TRBJ1-1; 7 bases map to TRBD1. V trimming: 4 bases; J trimming: 4 bases; junction bases outside the gene matches: 9. From germline, CDR1 is SNHLY and CDR2 FYNNEI. CDR3 length: 15 residues. The CDR3 region is CASSAYRGGITEAFF. In DNA, the CDR3 is TGTGCCAGCAGTGCCTACAGGGGAGGAATCACTGAAGCTTTCTTT.

This clonotype was seen repeatedly, ten times or more. CDR3: CASSVGTNSNQPQHF. CDR3 in DNA: TGTGCCAGCAGCGTGGGGACAAATAGCAATCAGCCCCAGCATTTT. This chain joins TRBV9 and TRBJ1-5; maybe TRBD1 (6 bases). Deletions cut 2 bases from V and 0 bases from J, with 9 bases between. The V gene's germline CDR1 is SGDLS and CDR2 YYNGEE. The CDR3 contains 15 residues. Using reference TRBV9 and TRBJ1-5 for the parts outside the CDR3, the full variable domain is DSGVTQTPKHLITATGQRVTLRCSPRSGDLSVYWYQQSLDQGLQFLIQYYNGEERAKGNILERFSAQQFPDLHSELNLSSLELGDSALYFCASSVGTNSNQPQHFGDGTRLSIL.

This clonotype was seen at least ten times. The genes are TRBV29-1 and TRBJ2-5; TRBD1 aligns across 8 bases. After removal of 7 bases from V and 4 bases from J, the junction contained 11 bases not matched to a gene. Germline assignment: CDR1 SQVTM and CDR2 ANQGSEA. The CDR3 totals 14 residues. The CDR3 region has the DNA TGCAGCGATTTACCGACAGGGGTACGAGAGACCCAGTACTTC. It yields the protein CSDLPTGVRETQYF.

This clonotype turned up a few times. V gene TRBV18 combines with J gene TRBJ1-1, with D perhaps TRBD1 (6 bases). The germline V gene encodes CDR1 KGHSH and CDR2 LQKENI. Trimming took off 0 bases at V and 6 bases at J, with 17 bases between the two ends. The CDR3 has 16 amino acids. The CDR3 here is CASSPPNRESGSEAFF. In DNA, the CDR3 is TGTGCCAGCTCACCACCGAACAGGGAATCTGGGTCTGAAGCTTTCTTT.

This clonotype was seen many times. The rearrangement uses TRBV6-2 or TRBV6-3 and TRBJ2-1, with TRBD2 matching over 10 bases. Trimming took 0 bases from V and 6 from J; bases not matched to a gene: 14. CDR1 and CDR2 (germline): MNHEY, SVGEGT. The CDR3 has 19 amino acids. In DNA form, the CDR3 reads TGTGCCAGCAGTTACTCTATGGCTGTAATACTAGCGGGAAGCAATGAGCAGTTCTTC. Protein product: CASSYSMAVILAGSNEQFF.

This clonotype was recorded at least ten times. This chain uses TRBV19 with TRBJ2-7, with 12 bases aligning to TRBD2. Per germline, CDR1 LNHDA and CDR2 SQIVND (reference sequence). V lost 0 bases to trimming and J lost 5 bases; unmatched junction nucleotides: 5. CDR3 length: 16 residues. The CDR3 sequence: CASSIDRLAGVHEQYF. CDR3 sequence (DNA): TGTGCCAGTAGTATAGATCGACTAGCGGGAGTCCACGAGCAGTACTTC.

This clonotype was seen ten or more times. The V call is TRBV30, the J call TRBJ2-2; D is possibly TRBD1 (6 bases). Germline V gene sequence: CDR1 GTSNPN, CDR2 SVGIG (reference sequence). CDR3 length: 13 amino acids. V was trimmed by 4 bases and J by 5 bases, leaving 11 bases between them. The CDR3 DNA reads TGTGCCTGGACCATAGGGGGAACCGGGGAGCTGTTTTTT. Translation gives CAWTIGGTGELFF.

Only a few counts were recorded for this clonotype. The chain is built from TRBV3-1 and TRBJ2-1; tentatively, D is TRBD2 (5 bases). The CDR3 sequence is 14 residues long. Trimming removed 4 bases from V and 2 bases from J, with 9 bases in between. Germline V gene lookup returns CDR1 LGHDT and CDR2 YNNKEL (reference sequence). In DNA, the CDR3 is TGTGCCAGCAGCCGAGCCGGGACCTACAATGAGCAGTTCTTC. It yields the protein CASSRAGTYNEQFF.

This clonotype has just a few counts. V usage is TRBV7-9 and J usage is TRBJ2-1; 9 bases agree with TRBD1. Germline CDR1 is SEHNR and CDR2 is FQNEAQ (reference sequence). There are 17 residues in the CDR3. Germline trimming cut 5 bases from V and 7 bases from J; bases unmatched to any gene: 15. The CDR3: CASSLSSGQGERNEQFF. CDR3 nucleotides: TGTGCCAGCAGCCTAAGCTCGGGACAGGGAGAAAGGAATGAGCAGTTCTTC. Filled out from reference TRBV7-9 and TRBJ2-1, the complete variable domain reads DTGVSQNPRHKITKRGQNVTFRCDPISEHNRLYWYRQTLGQGPEFLTYFQNEAQLEKSRLLSDRFSAERPKGSFSTLEIQRTEQGDSAMYLCASSLSSGQGERNEQFFGPGTRLTVL.

This clonotype was seen repeatedly, ten times or more. This chain uses TRBV7-2 with TRBJ2-7; TRBD1 is a possible D gene (6 bases). The V gene lost 7 bases and the J gene lost 4 bases, with 14 bases spanning the gap. The V gene's germline CDR1 is SGHTA and CDR2 FQGNSA. The length of the CDR3 is 13 residues. The CDR3 reads CASKGTQTYEQYF. As DNA, the CDR3 is TGTGCCAGCAAAGGGACACAAACTTACGAGCAGTACTTC.

At least ten counts were recorded for this clonotype. CDR3 region: CATTSDHLGIYNEQFF. Written as DNA, the CDR3 is TGTGCCACCACCTCGGACCACTTGGGGATATACAATGAGCAGTTCTTC. V and J are TRBV11-2 and TRBJ2-1, with unresolved D. Germline V gene data show CDR1 as SGHAT and CDR2 as FQNNGV. The CDR3 loop spans 16 amino acids. The germline V and J ends were trimmed by 10 bases and 4 bases, with 23 bases remaining between them. Supplemented by reference TRBV11-2 and TRBJ2-1, the full variable domain reads EAGVAQSPRYKIIEKRQSVAFWCNPISGHATLYWYQQILGQGPKLLIQFQNNGVVDDSQLPKDRFSAERLKGVDSTLKIQPAKLEDSAVYLCATTSDHLGIYNEQFFGPGTRLTVL.

The chain employs TRBV24-1 and TRBJ2-4; 10 positions agree with TRBD1. J gave up 8 bases and V 1 base, and 4 bases lay outside the gene matches. Germline loops: CDR1 KGHDR, CDR2 SFDVKD. The CDR3 contains 15 residues. The CDR3 is CATSDFRDRGYIQYF. CDR3 in DNA: TGTGCCACCAGTGATTTCCGGGACAGGGGATACATTCAGTACTTC.

This clonotype occurred many times. The chain couples TRBV28 to TRBJ2-3; 9 bases are shared with TRBD2. The germline V gene encodes CDR1 MDHEN and CDR2 SYDVKM. V lost 5 bases to trimming and J lost 0 bases; unmatched junction nucleotides: 12. The CDR3 runs 18 residues. The CDR3 protein is CASSISALAGSSTDTQYF. The CDR3 DNA follows: TGTGCCAGCAGTATCTCAGCTCTAGCGGGGTCTAGCACAGATACGCAGTATTTT. Looking up the rest from reference TRBV28 and TRBJ2-3 gives the full variable domain: DVKVTQSSRYLVKRTGEKVFLECVQDMDHENMFWYRQDPGLGLRLIYFSYDVKMKEKGDIPEGYSVSREKKERFSLILESASTNQTSMYLCASSISALAGSSTDTQYFGPGTRLTVL.

This clonotype was observed at least ten times. The genes are TRBV20-1 and TRBJ2-1; 8 bases fit TRBD2. Looked up from germline, CDR1 is DFQATT and CDR2 is SNEGSKA (reference sequence). The CDR3 loop spans 16 amino acids. The V gene end was trimmed by 0 bases and the J gene end by 6 bases; junction bases not matched to a gene: 10. The CDR3 loop is CSARDPRLAPVNEQFF. The DNA of the CDR3 is TGCAGTGCTAGAGATCCCAGACTAGCGCCCGTCAATGAGCAGTTCTTC.

This clonotype appeared many times. V and J are TRBV6-2 or TRBV6-3 and TRBJ2-3, with 14 bases matching TRBD2. Per the germline V gene, CDR1 is MNHEY and CDR2 is SVGEGT. The CDR3 extends over 16 amino acids. The J segment lost 7 bases and the V segment lost 4 bases, leaving 7 bases of the junction unmatched. CDR3 amino acids: CASSWGLAGAENTQYF. DNA for the CDR3: TGTGCCAGCAGTTGGGGACTAGCGGGAGCGGAGAATACGCAGTATTTT.

This clonotype showed up many times. The V gene is TRBV7-9, the J gene TRBJ2-1; a weak D match, TRBD1 (7 bases). The germline V gene encodes CDR1 SEHNR and CDR2 FQNEAQ (reference sequence). V shed 2 bases and J shed 8 bases, with 13 bases lying between them. The CDR3 runs 14 residues. This CDR3 reads CASSLTGEDDEQFF. For the CDR3, the DNA is TGTGCCAGCAGCTTAACAGGGGAGGACGATGAGCAGTTCTTC.